Below are 14 T cell receptor beta chains sequenced from a single sample in a study of T-cell memory formation after mild COVID-19. TCRdb re-analysed the 5' RACE reads in MiXCR, keeping a single row per CDR3 protein. Of about 500,000 distinct CDR3 sequences in the sample, just over 20% were seen once. What was sequenced was PBMCs or a T cell subset sorted from them (not recorded which). Receptors were obtained from an adult woman who had mild COVID-19 (a few samples of this study predate the infection). Cell type and time point are not known.

The V gene is TRBV5-1, the J gene TRBJ1-5; TRBD1 matches 9 bases. The CDR3 is 15 amino acids. Germline lookup yields CDR1 SGHRS and CDR2 YFSETQ. The V gene end was trimmed by 4 bases and the J gene end by 3 bases; junction bases not matched to a gene: 5. The DNA of the CDR3 is TGCGCCAGCAGCACCGGGACAGGGTACAATCAGCCCCAGCATTTT. It codes for CASSTGTGYNQPQHF.

The genes are TRBV7-2 and TRBJ1-1; possibly TRBD1 for D (6 bases). The CDR3 is 16 residues long. Germline assignment: CDR1 SGHTA and CDR2 FQGNSA. The V end was cut by 1 base, the J end by 1 base, with 13 bases between. Here the CDR3 DNA reads TGTGCCAGCAGCTTAGATGACAGGCGGGAGAACACTGAAGCTTTCTTT. Encoded protein: CASSLDDRRENTEAFF.

This clonotype was found a few times. The rearrangement links TRBV24-1 to TRBJ2-7, with 9 bases aligning to TRBD1. V gave up 4 bases and J gave up 0 bases; unmatched junction bases: 9. Germline V gene data show CDR1 as KGHDR and CDR2 as SFDVKD. The CDR3 is 17 amino acids. CDR3 in amino acids: CATSDTGTGTSSYEQYF. CDR3 nucleotide sequence: TGTGCCACCAGTGACACCGGGACAGGGACGAGCTCCTACGAGCAGTACTTC.

This clonotype was detected a few times. CDR3 sequence (DNA): TGTGCCAGCAGCTTACTGCGGGGGCAGGGGGAAAAACTGTTTTTT. It yields the protein CASSLLRGQGEKLFF. J is TRBJ1-4 and V is TRBV7-2, with D perhaps matching TRBD1 (6 bases). Germline loops: CDR1 SGHTA, CDR2 FQGNSA. Trimming shortened V by 2 bases and J by 8 bases, and 15 bases separated the two germline ends. CDR3 length equals 15 residues.

The chain combines TRBV28 with TRBJ1-3; D ambiguous. The CDR3 is 14 residues long. Trimming left V 6 bases short and J 0 bases short, with 9 bases between. CDR1 MDHEN and CDR2 SYDVKM come from the germline V gene. The CDR3 here is CASRPRSSGNTIYF. The CDR3 DNA reads TGTGCCAGCAGACCCAGAAGCTCTGGAAACACCATATATTTT.

The chain links TRBV5-1 to TRBJ2-1; the D gene could be TRBD1 or TRBD2 (5 bases each). The CDR3 covers 12 residues. V was pared by 2 bases and J by 9 bases, with 9 bases between. CDR1 is SGHRS, CDR2 YFSETQ, per germline. CDR3 bases: TGCGCCAGCAGCTTAAGGGACCCTGAGCAGTTCTTC. Residues: CASSLRDPEQFF.

Note on this clonotype: Since no conserved phenylalanine or tryptophan closes the CDR3, a read error is the likely cause. J is TRBJ2-7 and V is TRBV3-1; D is ambiguous. CDR1 LGHDT and CDR2 YNNKEL come from the germline V gene (reference sequence). The V gene lost 3 bases and the J gene lost 2 bases, with 8 bases spanning the gap. The CDR3 spans 13 residues. The CDR3 DNA sequence: TGTGCCAGCAGCCATCACCTTACCTACGAGCAGTACTAC. This encodes CASSHHLTYEQYY.

This sequence joins TRBV6-5 and TRBJ2-1, with TRBD2 matching 11 bases. The CDR3 has 16 amino acids. Germline-derived CDR1 and CDR2 are MNHEY and SVGAGI. J was trimmed by 3 bases and V by 6 bases; bases with no gene match: 7. CDR3 coding DNA: TGTGCCAGCAGGGAGCTAGCGGGGGGTATCTACAATGAGCAGTTCTTC. It is translated as CASRELAGGIYNEQFF.

V and J are TRBV18 and TRBJ2-1; maybe TRBD2 (7 bases). Germline V lookup: CDR1 KGHSH, CDR2 LQKENI. This CDR3 is 16 amino acids long. The V end was cut by 2 bases, the J end by 8 bases, with 19 bases between. The CDR3 DNA follows: TGTGCCAGCTCACCAAGATTTAGGGGGGGCGGCGATGAGCAGTTCTTC. It yields the protein CASSPRFRGGGDEQFF.

This clonotype came up a few times. The rearrangement links TRBV27 to TRBJ2-7, with D possibly TRBD2 on 5 matching bases. The CDR3 runs 16 residues. V was shortened by 0 bases and J by 1 base, with 13 bases between the two germline ends. Germline-derived CDR1 and CDR2 are MNHEY and SMNVEV (reference sequence). The CDR3 region has the DNA TGTGCCAGCAGTTTATCACCTTCTACGGGGTCCTACGAGCAGTACTTC. Its protein is CASSLSPSTGSYEQYF.

This chain connects TRBV7-8 to TRBJ1-1; no clear D. CDR1 is SGHVS and CDR2 is FQNEAQ in the germline V gene. Deletions cut 6 bases from V and 0 bases from J, with 11 bases between. This CDR3 region has 14 residues. The CDR3 DNA sequence: TGTGCCAGCAGTCGAAACGAGATGAACACTGAAGCTTTCTTT. This gives the protein CASSRNEMNTEAFF.

The chain recombines TRBV12-3 or TRBV12-4 with TRBJ1-2, with D unclear. The CDR3 runs to 11 residues. V was pared by 6 bases and J by 5 bases, with 7 bases between. The CDR3 DNA sequence: TGTGCCAGCAGAATAGGGTATGGCTACACCTTC. Protein: CASRIGYGYTF.

There are a few counts of this clonotype. V and J are TRBV6-6 and TRBJ1-5; TRBD1 might be the D (6 bases). The CDR3 consists of 14 residues. Looked up from germline, CDR1 is MNHNY and CDR2 is SVGAGI (reference sequence). The germline V and J ends were trimmed by 6 bases and 2 bases, with 11 bases remaining between them. CDR3 sequence reads: CASSPRQGNQPQHF. The CDR3 region has the DNA TGTGCCAGCAGCCCCCGACAGGGCAATCAGCCCCAGCATTTT.

The DNA of the CDR3 is TGTGCCAGCAGCCAAGTGAGCAGCTCCTACAATGAGCAGTTCTTC. Translating gives CASSQVSSSYNEQFF. J is TRBJ2-1 and V is TRBV14; D is undetermined. CDR3 length equals 15 residues. The V and J ends lost 1 base and 0 bases respectively, with 7 bases between them. From germline, CDR1 is SGHDN and CDR2 FVKESK.